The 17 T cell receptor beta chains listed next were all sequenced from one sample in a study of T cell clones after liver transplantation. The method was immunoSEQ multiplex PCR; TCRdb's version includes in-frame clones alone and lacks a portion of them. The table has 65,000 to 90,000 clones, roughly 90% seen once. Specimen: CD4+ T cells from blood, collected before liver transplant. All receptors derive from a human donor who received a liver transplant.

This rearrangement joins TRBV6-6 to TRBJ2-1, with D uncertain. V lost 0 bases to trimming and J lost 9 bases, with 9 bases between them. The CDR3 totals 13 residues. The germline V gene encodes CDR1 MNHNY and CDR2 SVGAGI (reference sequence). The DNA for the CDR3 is TGTGCCAGCAGTTACTCGGTGTGGGTTGAGCAGTTCTTC. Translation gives CASSYSVWVEQFF.

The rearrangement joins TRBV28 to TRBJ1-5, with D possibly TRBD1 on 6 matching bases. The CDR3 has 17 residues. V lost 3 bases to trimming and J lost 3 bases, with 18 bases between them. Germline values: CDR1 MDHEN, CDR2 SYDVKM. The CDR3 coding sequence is TGTGCCAGCAGTTTTTCTACCTGGGGGGCTCCCAATCAGCCCCAGCATTTT. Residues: CASSFSTWGAPNQPQHF.

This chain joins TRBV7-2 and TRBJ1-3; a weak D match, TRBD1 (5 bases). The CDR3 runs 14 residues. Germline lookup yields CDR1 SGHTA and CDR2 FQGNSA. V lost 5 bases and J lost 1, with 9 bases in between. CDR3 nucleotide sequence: TGTGCCAGCAGCCCAGGACAATCTGGAAACACCATATATTTT. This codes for CASSPGQSGNTIYF.

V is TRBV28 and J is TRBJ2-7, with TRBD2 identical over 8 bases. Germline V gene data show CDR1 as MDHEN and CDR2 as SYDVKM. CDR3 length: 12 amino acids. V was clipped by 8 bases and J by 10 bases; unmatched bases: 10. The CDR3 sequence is CASRDWIAGQYF. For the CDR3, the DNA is TGTGCCAGCCGGGATTGGATAGCGGGACAGTACTTC.

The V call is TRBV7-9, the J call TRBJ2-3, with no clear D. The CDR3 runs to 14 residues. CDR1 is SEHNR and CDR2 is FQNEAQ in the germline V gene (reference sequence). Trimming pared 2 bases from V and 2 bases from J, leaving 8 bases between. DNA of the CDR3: TGTGCCAGCAGCTTAACTCAGAACACAGATACGCAGTATTTT. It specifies CASSLTQNTDTQYF.

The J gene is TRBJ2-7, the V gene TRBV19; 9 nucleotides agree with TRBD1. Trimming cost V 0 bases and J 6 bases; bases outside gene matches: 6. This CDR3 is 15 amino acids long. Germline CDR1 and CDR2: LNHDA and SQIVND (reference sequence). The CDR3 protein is CASSIEDRGVGEQYF. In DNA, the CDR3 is TGTGCCAGTAGTATAGAGGACAGGGGAGTGGGCGAGCAGTACTTC.

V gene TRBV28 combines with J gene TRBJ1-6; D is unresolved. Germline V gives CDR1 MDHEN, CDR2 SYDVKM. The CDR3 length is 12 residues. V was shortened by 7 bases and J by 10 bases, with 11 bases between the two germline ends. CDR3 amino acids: CASMGTGSPLHF. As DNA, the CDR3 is TGTGCCAGCATGGGAACCGGGTCACCCCTCCACTTT.

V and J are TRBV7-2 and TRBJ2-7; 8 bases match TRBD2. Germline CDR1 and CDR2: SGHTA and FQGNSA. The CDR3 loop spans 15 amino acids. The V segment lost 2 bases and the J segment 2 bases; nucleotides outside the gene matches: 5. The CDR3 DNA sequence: TGTGCCAGCAGCTTAACACTAGCGGTCGCCTACGAGCAGTACTTC. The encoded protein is CASSLTLAVAYEQYF.

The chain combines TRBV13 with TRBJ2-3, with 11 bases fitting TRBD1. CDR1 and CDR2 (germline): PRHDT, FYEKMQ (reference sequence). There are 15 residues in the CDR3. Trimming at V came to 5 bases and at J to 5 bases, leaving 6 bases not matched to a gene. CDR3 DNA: TGTGCCAGCAGCCCAAGGACAGGGGGCAAAGATACGCAGTATTTT. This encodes CASSPRTGGKDTQYF. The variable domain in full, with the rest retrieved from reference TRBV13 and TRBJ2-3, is AAGVIQSPRHLIKEKRETATLKCYPIPRHDTVYWYQQGPGQDPQFLISFYEKMQSDKGSIPDRFSAQQFSDYHSELNMSSLELGDSALYFCASSPRTGGKDTQYFGPGTRLTVL.

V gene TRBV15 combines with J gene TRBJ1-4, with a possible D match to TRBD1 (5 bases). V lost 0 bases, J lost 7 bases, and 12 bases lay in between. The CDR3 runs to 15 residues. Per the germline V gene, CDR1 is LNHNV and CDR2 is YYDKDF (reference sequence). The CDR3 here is CATSREQGNSEKLFF. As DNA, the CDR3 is TGTGCCACCAGCAGAGAGCAGGGAAACTCTGAAAAACTGTTTTTT.

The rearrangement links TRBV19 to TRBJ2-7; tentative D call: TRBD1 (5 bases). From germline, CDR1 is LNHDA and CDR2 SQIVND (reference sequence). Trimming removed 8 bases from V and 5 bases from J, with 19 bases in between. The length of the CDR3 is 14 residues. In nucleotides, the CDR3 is TGTGCCAGTGGCCTGGGGCACTCTATCCACGAGCAGTACTTC. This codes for CASGLGHSIHEQYF.

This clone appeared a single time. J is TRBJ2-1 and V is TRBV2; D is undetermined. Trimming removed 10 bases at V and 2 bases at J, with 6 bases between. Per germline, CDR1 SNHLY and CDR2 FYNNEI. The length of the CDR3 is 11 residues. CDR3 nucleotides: TGTGCCACCCTAACCTACAATGAGCAGTTCTTC. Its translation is CATLTYNEQFF.

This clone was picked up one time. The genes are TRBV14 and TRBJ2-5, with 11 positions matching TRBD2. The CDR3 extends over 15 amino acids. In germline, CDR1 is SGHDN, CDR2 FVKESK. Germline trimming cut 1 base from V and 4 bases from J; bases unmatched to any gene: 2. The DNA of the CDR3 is TGTGCCAGCAGCCAAGCACTAGCGGGAGTAGAGACCCAGTACTTC. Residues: CASSQALAGVETQYF. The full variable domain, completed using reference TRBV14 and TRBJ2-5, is EAGVTQFPSHSVIEKGQTVTLRCDPISGHDNLYWYRRVMGKEIKFLLHFVKESKQDESGMPNNRFLAERTGGTYSTLKVQPAELEDSGVYFCASSQALAGVETQYFGPGTRLLVL.

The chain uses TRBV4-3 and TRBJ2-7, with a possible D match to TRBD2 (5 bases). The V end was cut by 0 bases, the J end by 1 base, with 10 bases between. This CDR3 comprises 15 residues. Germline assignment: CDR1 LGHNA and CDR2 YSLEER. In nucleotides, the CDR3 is TGCGCCAGCAGCCAAGAAGGTAGAGGGTCCTACGAGCAGTACTTC. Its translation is CASSQEGRGSYEQYF.

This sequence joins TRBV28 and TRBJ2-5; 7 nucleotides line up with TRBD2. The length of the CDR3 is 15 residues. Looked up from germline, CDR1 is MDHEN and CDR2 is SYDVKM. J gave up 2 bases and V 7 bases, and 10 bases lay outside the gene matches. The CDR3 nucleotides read TGTGCCAGCAAGTTCGGGGGAGGGCGGCAAGAGACCCAGTACTTC. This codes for CASKFGGGRQETQYF. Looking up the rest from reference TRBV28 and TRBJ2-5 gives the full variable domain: DVKVTQSSRYLVKRTGEKVFLECVQDMDHENMFWYRQDPGLGLRLIYFSYDVKMKEKGDIPEGYSVSREKKERFSLILESASTNQTSMYLCASKFGGGRQETQYFGPGTRLLVL.

CDR3 residues: CASSLSDRGSTDTQYF. In DNA form, the CDR3 reads TGTGCCAGCAGCTTAAGTGACAGGGGCAGCACAGATACGCAGTATTTT. The chain couples TRBV13 to TRBJ2-3, with 8 bases aligning to TRBD1. This CDR3 spans 16 amino acids. Germline V gives CDR1 PRHDT, CDR2 FYEKMQ (reference sequence). The V gene end was trimmed by 2 bases and the J gene end by 0 bases; junction bases not matched to a gene: 4.

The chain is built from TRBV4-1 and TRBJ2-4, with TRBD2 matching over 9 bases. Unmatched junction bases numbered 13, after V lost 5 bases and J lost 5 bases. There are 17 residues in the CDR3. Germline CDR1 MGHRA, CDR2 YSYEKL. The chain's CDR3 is CASSSVRGRAAENIQYF. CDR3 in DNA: TGCGCCAGCAGCTCCGTGCGCGGGAGGGCCGCGGAAAACATTCAGTACTTC.